This is a list of T cell receptor beta chains from one sample in a study of blood T cell repertoires in COVID-19. The protocol was immunoSEQ multiplex PCR, while the TCRdb copy is restricted to in-frame clones and leaves out a portion. This table holds about 58,000 clones, just under 90% found once. Sequenced: peripheral blood. The receptors shown here come from a man between 60 and 75 years old with acute or convalescent COVID-19. The CDR3 runs from the conserved cysteine through the conserved F or W. D genes are given only for firm matches. Clone size is stated in some rows and not others, as once, few, many or a class when expanded.

CDR3aa,CDR3nt,j_gene,d_gene,len,abundance,v_gene
CASSSQTGSSYEQYF,TGTGCCAGCAGTTCCCAGACAGGAAGCTCCTACGAGCAGTACTTC,TRBJ2-7,NA,15,NA,TRBV6-2/TRBV6-3
CASTLGPTSGSGEQYF,TGTGCCAGCACCCTAGGCCCGACTAGCGGGAGTGGCGAGCAGTACTTC,TRBJ2-7,TRBD2,16,once,TRBV9
CASSEDRPTSTDTQYF,TGTGCCAGCAGTGAAGACAGACCTACTAGCACAGATACGCAGTATTTT,TRBJ2-3,NA,16,once,TRBV2
CASSPRGVQETQYF,TGTGCCAGTAGTCCCCGGGGAGTACAAGAGACCCAGTACTTC,TRBJ2-5,NA,14,NA,TRBV19
CASSVTSGHSYNEQFF,TGTGCCAGCAGCGTTACTAGCGGACACTCCTACAATGAGCAGTTCTTC,TRBJ2-1,TRBD2,16,once,TRBV9
CATSDPGTGGSYEQYF,TGTGCCACCAGTGATCCCGGGACAGGGGGCTCCTACGAGCAGTACTTC,TRBJ2-7,TRBD1,16,NA,TRBV24-1
CASSLSTGSTEAFF,TGCGCCAGCAGCCTTTCCACAGGGAGCACTGAAGCTTTCTTT,TRBJ1-1,NA,14,NA,TRBV5-1
CASSQDRGMASYNSPLHF,TGTGCCAGCAGCCAAGATCGAGGGATGGCGTCCTATAATTCACCCCTCCACTTT,TRBJ1-6,NA,18,NA,TRBV4-2
CASSTNTGAGTDTQYF,TGTGCCAGCAGCACGAATACAGGGGCGGGCACAGATACGCAGTATTTT,TRBJ2-3,TRBD1,16,NA,TRBV9
CASSHRTGGEAQHF,TGCGCCAGCAGCCACCGGACAGGGGGCGAGGCCCAGCATTTT,TRBJ1-5,TRBD1,14,NA,TRBV4-1
CASSQPGLANNEQFF,TGTGCCAGCAGCCAGCCCGGCCTAGCGAACAATGAGCAGTTCTTC,TRBJ2-1,NA,15,NA,TRBV7-2
CASGLVLWNEQYF,TGTGCTAGTGGTTTGGTACTATGGAACGAGCAGTACTTC,TRBJ2-7,NA,13,NA,TRBV12-5
CASSTQGANEQYF,TGTGCCAGTAGTACTCAGGGGGCCAACGAGCAGTACTTC,TRBJ2-7,TRBD1,13,NA,TRBV19
CASSLNRGPYEQYF,TGTGCCAGCAGCTTAAACAGGGGGCCCTACGAGCAGTACTTC,TRBJ2-7,TRBD1,14,NA,TRBV7-2
CASSLPTSGRDEQFF,TGTGCCAGCAGTTTACCGACTAGCGGGAGAGATGAGCAGTTCTTC,TRBJ2-1,TRBD2,15,once,TRBV28
CASRPVGVGAYNEQFF,TGTGCCAGCAGACCCGTAGGGGTCGGAGCCTACAATGAGCAGTTCTTC,TRBJ2-1,NA,16,NA,TRBV14
CASSIPRSSYNEQFF,TGTGCCAGTAGTATTCCCCGGAGCTCCTACAATGAGCAGTTCTTC,TRBJ2-1,NA,15,NA,TRBV19
CASGINGGKTEAFF,TGTGCTAGTGGTATCAATGGGGGCAAGACTGAAGCTTTCTTT,TRBJ1-1,NA,14,NA,TRBV12-5
CASSTGRGPYEQYF,TGTGCCAGCAGTACAGGGAGGGGACCCTACGAGCAGTACTTC,TRBJ2-7,NA,14,NA,TRBV6-5
CASSLRSGSNYGYTF,TGTGCCAGCAGTTTACGATCGGGGTCTAACTATGGCTACACCTTC,TRBJ1-2,NA,15,NA,TRBV28
CASRRDRGSYEQYF,TGTGCCAGCAGGCGGGACAGGGGCTCCTACGAGCAGTACTTC,TRBJ2-7,TRBD1,14,NA,TRBV5-4
CASSSYRGTENTEAFF,TGTGCCAGCAGCTCTTACAGGGGGACCGAGAACACTGAAGCTTTCTTT,TRBJ1-1,TRBD1,16,once,TRBV11-3
CATSRDWSGSTEQYF,TGTGCCACCAGCAGAGATTGGAGCGGGAGCACCGAGCAGTACTTC,TRBJ2-7,TRBD2,15,NA,TRBV15
CASSQDPGQVQETQYF,TGCGCCAGCAGCCAAGATCCGGGACAGGTTCAAGAGACCCAGTACTTC,TRBJ2-5,TRBD1,16,NA,TRBV4-3
CASSQVLTGGLTEAFF,TGCGCCAGCAGCCAAGTATTAACAGGGGGGTTGACTGAAGCTTTCTTT,TRBJ1-1,TRBD1,16,NA,TRBV4-3
CAWSSGQGVYNYGYTF,TGTGCCTGGAGTTCGGGGCAGGGGGTTTATAACTATGGCTACACCTTC,TRBJ1-2,TRBD1,16,NA,TRBV30
CASSQAPKTGVTEAFF,TGTGCCAGCAGCCAAGCACCTAAAACAGGGGTCACTGAAGCTTTCTTT,TRBJ1-1,TRBD1,16,NA,TRBV3-1/TRBV3-2
CASSPSTGGGQPQHF,TGTGCCAGCTCACCCTCCACAGGGGGCGGTCAGCCCCAGCATTTT,TRBJ1-5,TRBD1,15,NA,TRBV18